This T cell receptor beta chain is drawn from a study of early T cells in non-severe SARS-CoV-2 infection. In the study overall: Chains from this unsorted whole-blood bulk RNA could not be paired.

The protocol attached unique molecular identifiers to individual cDNA molecules. TCRdb re-called the 5' RACE reads with MiXCR, one entry per CDR3 protein. The sample holds roughly 65,000 distinct CDR3 sequences, 11% seen once. Sequencing was carried out using whole blood. The TCR originated in an adult who was a healthcare worker with PCR-confirmed SARS-CoV-2 infection or an uninfected control (not recorded which).

CDR3 coding DNA: TGCAGCGTTGAGACTAGCGGAGATTACGAGCAGTACTTC. It codes for CSVETSGDYEQYF. The chain carries TRBV29-1 and TRBJ2-7; TRBD2 matches at 9 bases. The CDR3 runs 13 residues. The ends lost 3 bases at V and 4 bases at J; junction bases unmatched: 4. CDR1 and CDR2 from the germline V gene are SQVTM and ANQGSEA.